The present entry profiles one T cell receptor beta chain with its context. The clone's antigen remains unknown. No qualities accompany the bases; no much larger clone lies one base away. Based on the germline V gene (reference sequence), the CDR1 and CDR2 sequences are LNHDA and SQIVND. V and J are truncated by 2 bases and 11 bases respectively, leaving an intervening sequence of 13 bases. The CDR3 measures 13 amino acids from cysteine to phenylalanine. Only the CDR3 portion is preserved as DNA: 39 bases, with reading frame beginning at the first base. The data belong to a study of OX40 agonist ivuxolimab in advanced cancers. Study-wide context: The costimulatory receptor OX40 (CD134) was targeted by ivuxolimab, a fully human IgG2 agonistic monoclonal antibody. The paper describes the monotherapy dose-escalation part (N = 52 patients) of the phase I trial of ivuxolimab. Peripheral TCRbeta sequencing aimed to test whether ivuxolimab altered TCR sequence diversity and caused clonal T-cell expansion. Intravenous ivuxolimab was administered to patients every 2 weeks at six dose levels: 0.01, 0.1, 0.3, 1.5, 3 and 10 mg/kg. Partial responses were achieved by three dose-escalation patients, of whom one had hepatocellular carcinoma and two had cutaneous melanoma. Prior anti-PD-1, anti-PD-L1 or anti-CTLA-4 therapy was permitted, and checkpoint inhibitors had been received by approximately 39% of dose-escalation patients. A male proportion of about 79% and a mean age of approximately 58 years, ranging from 23 to 79, were recorded for the dose-escalation cohort. Among the approximately 54 dose-escalation patients, around 19 had hepatocellular carcinoma, about 15 melanoma, 9 renal cell carcinoma and 9 head and neck cancer. What the work shows at the level of the full study, not this receptor alone: The antigen specificity of the clonally expanded peripheral T cells was not determined. Low levels of normalized T-cell clonal expansion were also seen in some nonresponding patients. In partial responders in the 0.1-3.0 mg/kg groups, normalized peripheral clonal expansion was found to be among the lowest, especially among CD8+ T cells. At doses of 0.1 to 3.0 mg/kg, clonal expansion of both CD4+ and CD8+ blood T cells was observed from baseline to week 6. After ivuxolimab, CD8+ T cells had more expanded clones than CD4+ T cells on average.

Patients with autoimmune disease history or receiving systemic immunosuppression were excluded from the trial. Peripheral blood for TCR sequencing was drawn from every dose cohort at baseline, at cycle 4 day 1 and at cycle 7 day 1. Samples were obtained from an open-label, multicenter, first-in-human phase I dose-escalation trial of ivuxolimab. Adults with locally advanced or metastatic melanoma, renal cell carcinoma, hepatocellular carcinoma or head and neck squamous cell carcinoma were enrolled in the trial. CD4+ and CD8+ T cells were sorted separately from peripheral blood before TCR sequencing. Genomic DNA was isolated from the sorted cells so that the TCRbeta CDR3 region could be sequenced. TCRbeta CDR3 regions were sequenced using the immunoSEQ Assay. TCRdb took this table from immuneACCESS and kept in-frame rearrangements with V and J called. Such tables lack part of the clones; where checked against another copy, unresolved V genes explain under half of the gap, and the rest is unexplained. This sample lists around 84,000 clones; approximately 80% were detected once. 0.51% of the sample goes to the ten largest clones.

The TCR originated in an adult with an advanced solid tumor such as melanoma, head and neck, liver or kidney cancer. Sequenced material: CD4+ or CD8+ T cells sorted from blood, taken in a trial of the OX40 agonist ivuxolimab. This chain is built from TRBV19 and TRBJ1-5; no confident D gene assignment can be made. The sequenced DNA is TGTGCCAGTAGTATAATGGATCCGATAGCCCAGCATTTT. This sequence encodes CASSIMDPIAQHF. When the CDR3 is completed using the reference TRBV19 and TRBJ1-5 genes on either side, the full variable domain is DGGITQSPKYLFRKEGQNVTLSCEQNLNHDAMYWYRQDPGQGLRLIYYSQIVNDFQKGDIAEGYSVSREKKESFPLTVTSAQKNPTAFYLCASSIMDPIAQHFGDGTRLSIL.